This T cell receptor (beta chain) was recorded in a study of spatial heterogeneity in lung cancer. A unique molecular identifier was attached to every TCR cDNA molecule. TCRdb re-called the 5' RACE reads through MiXCR, storing one row per CDR3 protein. The data contain about 18,000 distinct CDR3 sequences, around 6.8% of them singletons. Whole-study findings and limits: How many expanded intratumoral alpha and beta TCRs were present tracked the tumor mutation count, which was a count of nonsynonymous mutations.

This sample's time point: sample taken at primary tumor resection. Whole RNA, which was extracted from tumor, nontumor lung tissue or frozen PBMC, was sequenced without any cell sorting. J was trimmed by 5 bases and V by 0 bases; bases with no gene match: 10. Looked up from germline, CDR1 is DFQATT and CDR2 is SNEGSKA (reference sequence). The CDR3 is 16 amino acids. This clonotype was recorded at least ten times. Its antigen is unknown. This material consisted of lung tumor tissue, taken at surgery. The chain joins TRBV20-1 to TRBJ2-5; TRBD2 aligns across 9 bases. This clonotype was obtained from a male donor with early-stage non-small cell lung cancer. CDR3 nucleotide sequence: TGCAGTGCTAGAGATTATGCAAGGACTAGCGATGAGACCCAGTACTTC. It yields the protein CSARDYARTSDETQYF.